This T cell receptor beta chain originates from a study of cytomegalovirus exposure and HLA in healthy donors (dated by TCRdb to between 2016 and 2019). Background for the entire study: The 666 repertoires of the first cohort and the 110 or so validation repertoires were produced on the same platform, according to a later analysis. The aim of the study was to test whether cataloging public T cell receptors could identify signatures of past pathogen exposure. A separate validation cohort of 100 to 150 different subjects was used in addition to the approximately 700-subject first cohort. To predict cytomegalovirus infection status, the study combined high-throughput TCR immunosequencing, statistical association of individual TCRs with disease status, and machine learning. Results the study describes overall, beyond this receptor: A few of the identified cytomegalovirus-associated TCR beta chains were confirmed in vitro to be specific for cytomegalovirus antigens. The authors suggested that the approach could potentially be generalized to other disease states and immunological phenotypes. While some public TCRs were present in many individuals, most TCR sequences turned up only very rarely across donors. The validation cohort had no HLA typing available for a later analysis, so co-occurrence within that cohort was assessed over all 130 or so repertoires. A total of 164 TCR beta chains were listed by the study as associated with cytomegalovirus. A later analysis found that TCRs clustered in the first cohort also tended to co-occur in the 120 or so validation repertoires, with approximately 94% of cluster scores above 0. In both the original and validation cohorts, the classifier was reported to diagnose cytomegalovirus status with high specificity and sensitivity.

The CDR3, from cysteine to phenylalanine, totals 15 residues. The retained sequence is limited to the CDR3, 45 bases, with the frame set at the first base. CDR1 and CDR2 (LGHNA, YNFKEQ) derive from the germline V gene. V ends up 0 bases short and J 5 bases short, with an unmatched junction base count of 7. Library construction relied on the immunoSEQ multiplex PCR assay. The paper's processing steps were these. A statistical classification framework was built for diagnosing cytomegalovirus status from the catalog of TCR beta chain sequences. This is the immuneACCESS table as TCRdb keeps it, with only in-frame sequences that have V and J called. A part of the clones is gone; compared with another copy, unresolved V genes explain less than half, and the rest is unexplained. V and J calls and clone size are copied from that table; D and trimming were computed from the DNA. For this sample there are 150,000 to 200,000 clones; approximately 87% appear just once. 5% to 7% of the sample rests with the top ten.

This clone was counted a single time. What antigen it recognizes has not been identified. Nothing much larger sits one base from this clone, and base qualities are not available. The donors were included in the validation cohort of approximately 120 subjects, a group kept apart from the roughly 610-subject first cohort. The specimen sequenced was PBMCs. The chain couples TRBV4-2 to TRBJ2-7, and TRBD2 matches 7 of the central bases. The clonotype was recovered from a woman aged 25 to 39 in good health and CMV-seronegative. The DNA sequence is given as TGTGCCAGCAGCCAAGAGGCAGGGAGGGAAGACGAGCAGTACTTC. Its protein reads: CASSQEAGREDEQYF.